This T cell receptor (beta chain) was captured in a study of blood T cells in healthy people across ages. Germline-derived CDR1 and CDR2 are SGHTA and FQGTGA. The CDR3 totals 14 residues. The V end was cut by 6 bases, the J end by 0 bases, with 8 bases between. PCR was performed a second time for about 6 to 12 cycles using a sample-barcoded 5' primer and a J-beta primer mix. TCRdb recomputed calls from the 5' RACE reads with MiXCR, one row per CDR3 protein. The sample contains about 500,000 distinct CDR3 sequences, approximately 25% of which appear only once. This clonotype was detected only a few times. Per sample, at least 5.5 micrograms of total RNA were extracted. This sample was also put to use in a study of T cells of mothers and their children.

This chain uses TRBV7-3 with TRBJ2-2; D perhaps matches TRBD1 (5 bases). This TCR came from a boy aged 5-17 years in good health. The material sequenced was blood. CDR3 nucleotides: TGTGCCAGCAGGACAGCTTCGAACACCGGGGAGCTGTTTTTT. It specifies CASRTASNTGELFF.